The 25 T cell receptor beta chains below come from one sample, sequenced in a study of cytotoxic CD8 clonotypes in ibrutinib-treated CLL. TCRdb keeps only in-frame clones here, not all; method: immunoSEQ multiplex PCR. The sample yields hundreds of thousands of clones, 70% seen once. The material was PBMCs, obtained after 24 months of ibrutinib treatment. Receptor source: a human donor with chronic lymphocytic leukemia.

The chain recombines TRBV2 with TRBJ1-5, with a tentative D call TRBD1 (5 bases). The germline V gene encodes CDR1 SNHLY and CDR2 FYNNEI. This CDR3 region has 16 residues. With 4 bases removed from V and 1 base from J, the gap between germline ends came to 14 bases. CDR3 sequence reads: CASSVIFGGSNQPQHF. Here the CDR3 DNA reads TGTGCCAGCAGTGTAATTTTTGGGGGGAGCAATCAGCCCCAGCATTTT.

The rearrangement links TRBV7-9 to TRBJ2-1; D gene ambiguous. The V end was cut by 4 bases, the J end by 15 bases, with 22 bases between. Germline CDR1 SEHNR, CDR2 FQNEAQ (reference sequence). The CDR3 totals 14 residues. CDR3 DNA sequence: TGTGCCAGCAGCTCAGAAGAACAACCCACGATGGCGTTCTTC. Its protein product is CASSSEEQPTMAFF.

The CDR3 region has the DNA TGTGCCAGCAGTATACTAGCGGGAGGATCAGATACGCAGTATTTT. As protein: CASSILAGGSDTQYF. V is TRBV6-5 and J is TRBJ2-3; 12 bases fit TRBD2. V lost 5 bases, J lost 4 bases, and 4 bases stayed unmatched. CDR1 and CDR2 (germline): MNHEY, SVGAGI. CDR3 length equals 15 residues.

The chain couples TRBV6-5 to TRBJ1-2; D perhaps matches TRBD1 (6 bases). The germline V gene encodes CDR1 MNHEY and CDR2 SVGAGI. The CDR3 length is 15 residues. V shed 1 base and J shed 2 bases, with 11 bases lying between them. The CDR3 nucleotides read TGTGCCAGCAGTTACTGGACTAGGGGGAACTATGGCTACACCTTC. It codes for CASSYWTRGNYGYTF.

The CDR3 reads CASSVLGLAGGETQYF. As DNA, the CDR3 is TGTGCCAGCAGTGTTTTGGGACTAGCGGGAGGAGAGACCCAGTACTTC. The chain is built from TRBV25-1 and TRBJ2-5, with 15 bases fitting TRBD2. There are 16 residues in the CDR3. After removal of 4 bases from V and 4 bases from J, the junction contained 4 bases not matched to a gene. Germline-derived CDR1 and CDR2 are MGHDK and SYGVNS.

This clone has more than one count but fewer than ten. Here the CDR3 DNA reads TGTGCCAGCTCACCACTTAAGGGGAGCACAGATACGCAGTATTTT. Translated: CASSPLKGSTDTQYF. The V call is TRBV18, the J call TRBJ2-3, with a weak D call TRBD1 (5 bases). Germline CDR1 and CDR2: KGHSH and LQKENI. The CDR3 totals 15 residues. The V end lost 1 base, the J end lost 0 bases, and 8 bases lay between the germline ends.

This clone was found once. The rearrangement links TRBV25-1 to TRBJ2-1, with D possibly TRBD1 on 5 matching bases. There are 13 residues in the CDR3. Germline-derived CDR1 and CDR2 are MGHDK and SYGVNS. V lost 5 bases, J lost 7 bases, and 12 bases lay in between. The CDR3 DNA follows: TGTGCCAGCAGTTGGCAGGGTGGGAATGAGCAGTTCTTC. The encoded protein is CASSWQGGNEQFF.

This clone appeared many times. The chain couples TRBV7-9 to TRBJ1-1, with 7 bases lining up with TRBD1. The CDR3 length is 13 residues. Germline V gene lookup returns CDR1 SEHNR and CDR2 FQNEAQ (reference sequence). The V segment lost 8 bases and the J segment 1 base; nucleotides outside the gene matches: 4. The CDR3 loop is CASDDRANTEAFF. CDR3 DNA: TGTGCCAGCGACGACAGGGCGAACACTGAAGCTTTCTTT. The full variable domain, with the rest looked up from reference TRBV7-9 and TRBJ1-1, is DTGVSQNPRHKITKRGQNVTFRCDPISEHNRLYWYRQTLGQGPEFLTYFQNEAQLEKSRLLSDRFSAERPKGSFSTLEIQRTEQGDSAMYLCASDDRANTEAFFGQGTRLTVV.

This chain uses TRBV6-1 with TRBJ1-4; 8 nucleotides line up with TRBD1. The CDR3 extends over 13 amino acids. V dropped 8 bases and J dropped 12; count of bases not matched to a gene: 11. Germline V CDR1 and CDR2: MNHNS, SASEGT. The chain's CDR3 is CASQPGQAGELFF. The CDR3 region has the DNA TGTGCCAGCCAACCGGGACAGGCGGGGGAACTGTTTTTT.

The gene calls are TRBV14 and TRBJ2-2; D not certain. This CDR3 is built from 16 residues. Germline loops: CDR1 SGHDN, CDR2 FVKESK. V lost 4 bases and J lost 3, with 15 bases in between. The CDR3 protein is CASSLLSPAYTGELFF. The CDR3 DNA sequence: TGTGCCAGCAGCCTCCTAAGTCCTGCCTACACCGGGGAGCTGTTTTTT.

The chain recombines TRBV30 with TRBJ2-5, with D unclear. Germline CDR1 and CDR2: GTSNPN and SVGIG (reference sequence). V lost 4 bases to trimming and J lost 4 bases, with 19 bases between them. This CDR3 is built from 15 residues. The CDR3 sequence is CAWTAFPAVGETQYF. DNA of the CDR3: TGTGCCTGGACCGCATTCCCGGCGGTGGGAGAGACCCAGTACTTC.

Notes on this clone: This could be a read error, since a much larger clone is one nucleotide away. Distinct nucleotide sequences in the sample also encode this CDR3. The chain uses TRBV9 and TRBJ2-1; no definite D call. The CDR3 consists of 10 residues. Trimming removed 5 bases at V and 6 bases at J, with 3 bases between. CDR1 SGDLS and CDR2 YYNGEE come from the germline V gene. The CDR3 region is CASSGNEQFF. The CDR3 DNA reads TGTGCCAGCAGTGGCAATGAGCAGTTCTTC. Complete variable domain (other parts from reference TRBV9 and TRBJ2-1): DSGVTQTPKHLITATGQRVTLRCSPRSGDLSVYWYQQSLDQGLQFLIQYYNGEERAKGNILERFSAQQFPDLHSELNLSSLELGDSALYFCASSGNEQFFGPGTRLTVL.

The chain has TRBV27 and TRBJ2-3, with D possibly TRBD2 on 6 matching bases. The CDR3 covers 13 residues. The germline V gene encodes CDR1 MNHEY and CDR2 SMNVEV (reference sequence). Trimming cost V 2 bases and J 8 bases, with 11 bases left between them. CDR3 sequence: CASSLGGGPTQYF. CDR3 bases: TGTGCCAGCAGTTTAGGGGGAGGCCCTACGCAGTATTTT.

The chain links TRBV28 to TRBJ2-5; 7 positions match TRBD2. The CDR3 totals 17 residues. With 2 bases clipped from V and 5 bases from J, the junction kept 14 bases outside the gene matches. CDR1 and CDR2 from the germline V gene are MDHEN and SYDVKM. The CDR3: CASSLVGAGPAGETQYF. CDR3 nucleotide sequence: TGTGCCAGCAGTTTAGTTGGGGCGGGACCAGCGGGGGAGACCCAGTACTTC. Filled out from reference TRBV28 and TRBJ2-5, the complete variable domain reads DVKVTQSSRYLVKRTGEKVFLECVQDMDHENMFWYRQDPGLGLRLIYFSYDVKMKEKGDIPEGYSVSREKKERFSLILESASTNQTSMYLCASSLVGAGPAGETQYFGPGTRLLVL.

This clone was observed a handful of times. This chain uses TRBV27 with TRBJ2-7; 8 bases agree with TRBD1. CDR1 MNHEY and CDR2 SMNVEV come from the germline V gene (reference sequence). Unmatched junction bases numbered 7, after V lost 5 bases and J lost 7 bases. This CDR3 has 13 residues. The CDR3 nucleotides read TGTGCCAGCAGTACCAGGACAGGGACAGAGCAGTACTTC. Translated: CASSTRTGTEQYF.

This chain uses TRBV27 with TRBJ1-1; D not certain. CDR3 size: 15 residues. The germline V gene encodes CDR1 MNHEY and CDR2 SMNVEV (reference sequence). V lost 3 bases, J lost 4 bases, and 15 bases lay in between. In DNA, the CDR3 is TGTGCCAGCAGTTTCAGCACCACAGTGGGCACTGAAGCTTTCTTT. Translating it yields CASSFSTTVGTEAFF.

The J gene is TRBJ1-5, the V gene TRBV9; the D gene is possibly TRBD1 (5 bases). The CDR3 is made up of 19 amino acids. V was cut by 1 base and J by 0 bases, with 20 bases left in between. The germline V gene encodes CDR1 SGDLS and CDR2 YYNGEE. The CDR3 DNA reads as TGTGCCAGCAGCGTACGTCCCTGGGCCCGACAGATTAGCAATCAGCCCCAGCATTTT. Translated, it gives CASSVRPWARQISNQPQHF.

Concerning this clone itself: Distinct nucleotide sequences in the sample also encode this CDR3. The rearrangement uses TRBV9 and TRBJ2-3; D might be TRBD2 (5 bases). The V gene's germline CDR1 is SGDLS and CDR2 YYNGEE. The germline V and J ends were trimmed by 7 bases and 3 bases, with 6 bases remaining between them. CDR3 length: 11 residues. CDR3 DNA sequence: TGTGCCAGCGGGAGAACAGATACGCAGTATTTT. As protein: CASGRTDTQYF.

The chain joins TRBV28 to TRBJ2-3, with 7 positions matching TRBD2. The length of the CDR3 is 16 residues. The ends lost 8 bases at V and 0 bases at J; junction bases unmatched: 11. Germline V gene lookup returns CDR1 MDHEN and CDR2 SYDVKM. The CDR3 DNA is TGTGCCAGCGGTGGGATAGCGGGTACTAGCACAGATACGCAGTATTTT. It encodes CASGGIAGTSTDTQYF.

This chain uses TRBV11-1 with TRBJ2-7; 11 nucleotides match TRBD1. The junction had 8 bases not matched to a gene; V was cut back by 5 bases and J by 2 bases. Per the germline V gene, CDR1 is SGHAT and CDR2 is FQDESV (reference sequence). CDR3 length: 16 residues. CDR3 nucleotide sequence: TGTGCCAGCAGCCCCAGGGGGGGACAGGGGGCCTACGAGCAGTACTTC. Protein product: CASSPRGGQGAYEQYF.

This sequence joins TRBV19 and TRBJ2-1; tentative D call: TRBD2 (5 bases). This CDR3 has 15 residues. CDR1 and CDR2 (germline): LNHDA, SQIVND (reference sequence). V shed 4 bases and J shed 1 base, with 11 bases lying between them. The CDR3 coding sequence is TGTGCCAGTAGTACCAGCGGTACTTCCTACAATGAGCAGTTCTTC. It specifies CASSTSGTSYNEQFF.

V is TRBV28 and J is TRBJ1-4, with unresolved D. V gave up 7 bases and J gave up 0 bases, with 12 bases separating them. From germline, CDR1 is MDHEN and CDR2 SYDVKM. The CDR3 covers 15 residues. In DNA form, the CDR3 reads TGTGCCAGCAACGTTGACCGTTCAACTAATGAAAAACTGTTTTTT. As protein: CASNVDRSTNEKLFF.

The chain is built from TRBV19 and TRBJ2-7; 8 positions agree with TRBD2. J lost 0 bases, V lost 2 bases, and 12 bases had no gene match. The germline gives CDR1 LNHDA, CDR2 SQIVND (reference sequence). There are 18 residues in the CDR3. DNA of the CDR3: TGTGCCAGTAGTATACTAGCGGGTAGCGGCATAATCTCCTACGAGCAGTACTTC. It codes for CASSILAGSGIISYEQYF. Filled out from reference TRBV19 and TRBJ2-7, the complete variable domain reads DGGITQSPKYLFRKEGQNVTLSCEQNLNHDAMYWYRQDPGQGLRLIYYSQIVNDFQKGDIAEGYSVSREKKESFPLTVTSAQKNPTAFYLCASSILAGSGIISYEQYFGPGTRLTVT.

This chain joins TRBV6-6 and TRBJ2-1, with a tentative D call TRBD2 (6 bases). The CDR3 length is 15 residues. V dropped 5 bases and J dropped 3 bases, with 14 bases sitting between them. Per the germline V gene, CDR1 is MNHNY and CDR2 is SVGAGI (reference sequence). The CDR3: CASSKTGTDYNEQFF. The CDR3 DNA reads TGTGCCAGCAGTAAGACCGGGACTGACTACAATGAGCAGTTCTTC.

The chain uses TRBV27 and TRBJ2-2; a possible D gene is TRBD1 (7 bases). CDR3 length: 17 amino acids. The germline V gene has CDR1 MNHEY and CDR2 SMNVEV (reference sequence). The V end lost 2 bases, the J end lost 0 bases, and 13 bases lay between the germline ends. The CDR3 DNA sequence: TGTGCCAGCAGTTTAAAGGCCAGGGGGGCGAACACCGGGGAGCTGTTTTTT. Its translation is CASSLKARGANTGELFF.